This T cell receptor (beta chain) was sequenced during a study of T cell responses to AZD1222 COVID-19 vaccine. For the study at large: Timing groups of about 4 and about 12 weeks for second doses were pooled.

The CDR3 covers 15 residues. CDR1 is SGHTA, CDR2 FQGNSA, per germline. Unmatched junction bases numbered 6, after V lost 5 bases and J lost 3 bases. This clone came up a few times. Antigen: not known. General study findings and limits: The study sampled repertoires only after the peak T cell response. The donor group comprised mostly white British people and more females; the analysis possibly underestimated clonal diversity.

Assay used: immunoSEQ multiplex PCR; TCRdb lists only in-frame clones, some missing. The data contain roughly 120,000 clones, 81% of them singletons. This specimen consisted of peripheral blood, obtained on day 0 of AZD1222 vaccination. The receptor was isolated from an adult in good health. The chain carries TRBV7-2 and TRBJ2-1, with 8 bases lining up with TRBD2. As DNA, the CDR3 is TGTGCCAGCAGCGTTAGCGGGGCCAGCTACAATGAGCAGTTCTTC. Protein product: CASSVSGASYNEQFF.